These 8 T cell receptor beta chains share one sample of origin, sequenced in a study of cytomegalovirus exposure and HLA in healthy donors. In the PCR, 60 Vbeta and 13 Jbeta primers were used. Profiled with immunoSEQ multiplex PCR; TCRdb holds only in-frame clones, not every one. The data contain under 200,000 clones, about 80% of them singletons. The sequenced material came from PBMCs. The receptors stem from a man between 25 and 39 years old in good health and CMV-seronegative.

The chain carries TRBV6-5 and TRBJ2-7, with 9 bases lining up with TRBD1. Germline assignment: CDR1 MNHEY and CDR2 SVGAGI. This CDR3 has 16 residues. J lost 2 bases, V lost 0 bases, and 5 bases had no gene match. CDR3 in DNA: TGTGCCAGCAGTTACTCGGCCCGGACAGGGGCCTACGAGCAGTACTTC. Amino acid sequence: CASSYSARTGAYEQYF.

The chain uses TRBV25-1 and TRBJ1-1; D possibly corresponds to TRBD1 (5 bases). Trimming left V 1 base short and J 4 bases short, with 16 bases between. Germline V gene data show CDR1 as MGHDK and CDR2 as SYGVNS. The CDR3 loop spans 16 amino acids. The CDR3 DNA follows: TGTGCCAGCAGTGAATTCTTTGCGGGGCCTGTCACTGAAGCTTTCTTT. It is translated as CASSEFFAGPVTEAFF. The full variable domain, completed using reference TRBV25-1 and TRBJ1-1, is EADIYQTPRYLVIGTGKKITLECSQTMGHDKMYWYQQDPGMELHLIHYSYGVNSTEKGDLSSESTVSRIRTEHFPLTLESARPSHTSQYLCASSEFFAGPVTEAFFGQGTRLTVV.

The rearrangement joins TRBV4-2 to TRBJ2-3, with D uncertain. The CDR3 runs 15 residues. Germline V lookup: CDR1 LGHNA, CDR2 YNFKEQ. V gave up 1 base and J gave up 2 bases, with 10 bases separating them. The CDR3 sequence is CASSQVGGDTDTQYF. The DNA for the CDR3 is TGTGCCAGCAGCCAAGTTGGCGGAGACACAGATACGCAGTATTTT.

The gene calls are TRBV30 and TRBJ2-1; 8 bases are shared with TRBD2. This CDR3 contains 15 residues. The V and J ends lost 0 bases and 7 bases, in that order; junction bases with no gene match: 8. Germline lookup yields CDR1 GTSNPN and CDR2 SVGIG (reference sequence). This CDR3 is CAWSVPPGGRNEQFF. The CDR3 nucleotides are TGTGCCTGGAGTGTACCCCCGGGGGGGCGAAATGAGCAGTTCTTC.

The V and J genes are TRBV9 and TRBJ2-1; 8 bases agree with TRBD2. Trimming removed 0 bases from V and 3 bases from J; junction bases left unmatched: 5. Germline assignment: CDR1 SGDLS and CDR2 YYNGEE. This CDR3 has 16 residues. CDR3: CASSVGSGISYNEQFF. As DNA, the CDR3 is TGTGCCAGCAGCGTAGGTAGCGGGATTAGCTACAATGAGCAGTTCTTC.

The rearrangement links TRBV30 to TRBJ1-6, with TRBD1 matching 7 bases. The trim removed 3 bases at V and 0 bases at J, leaving 2 bases unmatched. This CDR3 has 15 residues. In germline, CDR1 is GTSNPN, CDR2 SVGIG (reference sequence). CDR3 DNA sequence: TGTGCCTGGAGCCGACAGGGCTCCTATAATTCACCCCTCCACTTT. Protein product: CAWSRQGSYNSPLHF.

This chain joins TRBV30 and TRBJ2-2; the match to TRBD2 covers 9 bases. V lost 3 bases, J lost 6 bases, and 8 bases stayed unmatched. This CDR3 comprises 15 residues. Germline V gives CDR1 GTSNPN, CDR2 SVGIG (reference sequence). CDR3 DNA: TGTGCCTGGAGGGGGCGGGGGGGCATTTCCGGGGAGCTGTTTTTT. Encoded protein: CAWRGRGGISGELFF.

The V and J genes are TRBV2 and TRBJ2-7, with D perhaps TRBD2 (5 bases). Germline V gene data show CDR1 as SNHLY and CDR2 as FYNNEI. The V and J ends lost 8 bases and 2 bases respectively, with 16 bases between them. The CDR3 spans 14 residues. CDR3 in amino acids: CASLASWGTYEQYF. DNA for the CDR3: TGTGCCAGCTTAGCTAGCTGGGGAACCTACGAGCAGTACTTC.